Presented here are 9 T cell receptor beta chains from one specimen sequenced in a study of blood T cell repertoires in COVID-19. The method was immunoSEQ multiplex PCR; TCRdb's version includes in-frame clones alone and lacks a portion of them. In the table there are over 200,000 clones, about 84% of which are singletons. The sample comprised PBMCs or T cells enriched from blood (not recorded which). All receptors derive from a man aged 60 to 69 who had recovered from COVID-19.

This clone was found once. The V gene is TRBV19, the J gene TRBJ2-7, with D maybe TRBD1 (5 bases). Germline values: CDR1 LNHDA, CDR2 SQIVND (reference sequence). Trimming stripped 3 bases from V and 3 bases from J, with 9 bases between. This CDR3 has 13 amino acids. CDR3 residues: CASSMGHLYEQYF. As DNA, the CDR3 is TGTGCCAGTAGTATGGGGCACCTCTACGAGCAGTACTTC.

The rearrangement uses TRBV18 and TRBJ1-2; maybe TRBD1 (6 bases). Germline assignment: CDR1 KGHSH and CDR2 LQKENI. This CDR3 spans 15 amino acids. The V end was cut by 3 bases, the J end by 5 bases, with 16 bases between. The CDR3 DNA is TGTGCCAGCTCACCCGAAGGGGGGGGCGCTTATGGCTACACCTTC. The encoded protein is CASSPEGGGAYGYTF.

The V call is TRBV5-1, the J call TRBJ2-2; 9 positions agree with TRBD1. Trimming removed 0 bases from V and 4 bases from J; junction bases left unmatched: 7. Germline-derived CDR1 and CDR2 are SGHRS and YFSETQ. The CDR3 contains 17 residues. CDR3 amino acids: CASSLEGQGAATGELFF. The CDR3 region has the DNA TGCGCCAGCAGCTTGGAGGGACAGGGAGCTGCCACCGGGGAGCTGTTTTTT.

V gene TRBV2 combines with J gene TRBJ1-1, with a tentative D call TRBD1 (6 bases). V lost 6 bases and J 8 bases, leaving 7 bases between the germline ends. The CDR3 is 10 amino acids. CDR1 and CDR2 (germline): SNHLY, FYNNEI. The CDR3 region is CASSDREAFF. In nucleotides, the CDR3 is TGTGCCAGCAGCGACAGGGAAGCTTTCTTT.

The chain joins TRBV4-1 to TRBJ2-1; D call uncertain. V lost 0 bases and J lost 6, with 15 bases in between. Germline assignment: CDR1 MGHRA and CDR2 YSYEKL. CDR3 length equals 16 residues. This CDR3 reads CASSQDAGFTLNEQFF. CDR3 sequence (DNA): TGCGCCAGCAGCCAAGATGCCGGTTTCACCCTCAATGAGCAGTTCTTC.

The chain combines TRBV18 with TRBJ1-5; TRBD1 aligns across 8 bases. Germline-derived CDR1 and CDR2 are KGHSH and LQKENI. The CDR3 is made up of 19 amino acids. Trimming removed 5 bases from V and 6 bases from J; junction bases left unmatched: 21. CDR3 sequence: CASSSRLPGGSLGGQPQHF. CDR3 DNA: TGTGCCAGCTCATCGAGGCTGCCAGGGGGCTCCCTGGGCGGTCAGCCCCAGCATTTT.

V and J are TRBV9 and TRBJ2-1, with D possibly TRBD2 on 6 matching bases. Trimming stripped 4 bases from V and 1 base from J, with 18 bases between. Germline loops: CDR1 SGDLS, CDR2 YYNGEE. The CDR3 loop spans 17 amino acids. The chain's CDR3 is CASSSGPGSGSYNEQFF. The CDR3 DNA is TGTGCCAGCAGCTCGGGACCCGGGAGTGGGTCCTACAATGAGCAGTTCTTC.

The chain employs TRBV3-1 (or the pseudogene TRBV3-2) and TRBJ1-2; maybe TRBD1 (5 bases). Germline V gene sequence: CDR1 LGHDT, CDR2 YNNKEL (reference sequence). The germline V and J ends were trimmed by 7 bases and 2 bases, with 14 bases remaining between them. The CDR3 has 14 residues. The CDR3 region is CASNPGRGNYGYTF. CDR3 sequence (DNA): TGTGCCAGCAACCCGGGGCGGGGAAACTATGGCTACACCTTC.

The chain recombines TRBV14 with TRBJ1-2, with TRBD1 as a possible D gene (5 bases). The CDR3 has 14 amino acids. Looked up from germline, CDR1 is SGHDN and CDR2 is FVKESK. The V gene lost 4 bases and the J gene lost 5 bases, with 14 bases spanning the gap. CDR3 residues: CASSPRTSTYGYTF. The DNA for the CDR3 is TGTGCCAGCAGCCCCCGGACATCGACGTATGGCTACACCTTC.